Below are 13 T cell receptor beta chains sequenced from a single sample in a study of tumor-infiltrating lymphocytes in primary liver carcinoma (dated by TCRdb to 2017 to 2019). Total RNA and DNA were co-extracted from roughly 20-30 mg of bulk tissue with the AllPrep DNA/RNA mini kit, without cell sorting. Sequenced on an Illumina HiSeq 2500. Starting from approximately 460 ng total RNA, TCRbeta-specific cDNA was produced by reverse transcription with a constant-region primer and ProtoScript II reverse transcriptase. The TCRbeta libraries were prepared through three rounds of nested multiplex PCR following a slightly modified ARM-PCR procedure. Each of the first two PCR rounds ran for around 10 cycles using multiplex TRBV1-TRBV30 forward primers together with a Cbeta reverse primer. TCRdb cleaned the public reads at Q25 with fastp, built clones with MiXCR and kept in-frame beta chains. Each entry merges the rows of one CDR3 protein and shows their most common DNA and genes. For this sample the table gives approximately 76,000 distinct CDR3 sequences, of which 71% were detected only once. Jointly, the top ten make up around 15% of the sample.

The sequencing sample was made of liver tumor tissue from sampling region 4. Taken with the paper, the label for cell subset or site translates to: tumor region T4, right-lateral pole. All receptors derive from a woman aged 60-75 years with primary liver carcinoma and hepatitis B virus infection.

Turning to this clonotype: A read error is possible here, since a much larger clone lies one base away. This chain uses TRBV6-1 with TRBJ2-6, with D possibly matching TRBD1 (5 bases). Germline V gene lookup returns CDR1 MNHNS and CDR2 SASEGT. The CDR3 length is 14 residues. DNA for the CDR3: TGTGTCAGCAGTGACAGCTCTGGGGCCAGCGTCCTGACTTTC. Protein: CVSSDSSGASVLTF.

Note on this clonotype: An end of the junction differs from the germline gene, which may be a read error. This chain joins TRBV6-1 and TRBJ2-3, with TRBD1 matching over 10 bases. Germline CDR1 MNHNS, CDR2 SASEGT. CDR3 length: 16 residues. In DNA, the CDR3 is TGTGTCAGCAGTGGAGGGACCGGGACAGGGGCAGATACGCAGTATTTT. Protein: CVSSGGTGTGADTQYF.

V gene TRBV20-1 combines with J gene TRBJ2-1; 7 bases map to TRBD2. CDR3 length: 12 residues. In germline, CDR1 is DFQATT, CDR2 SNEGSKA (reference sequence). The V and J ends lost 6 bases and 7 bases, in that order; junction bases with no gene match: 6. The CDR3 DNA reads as TGCAGTGCGCACGGGAGGTGGAATGAGCAGTTCTTC. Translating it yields CSAHGRWNEQFF.

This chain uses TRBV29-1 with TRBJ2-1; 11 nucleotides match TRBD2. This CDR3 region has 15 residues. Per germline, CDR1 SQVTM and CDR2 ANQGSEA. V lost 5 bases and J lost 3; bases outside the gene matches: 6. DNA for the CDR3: TGCAGCGTTAGAGTAGCGGGAGGGTTCTACAATGAGCAGTTCTTC. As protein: CSVRVAGGFYNEQFF.

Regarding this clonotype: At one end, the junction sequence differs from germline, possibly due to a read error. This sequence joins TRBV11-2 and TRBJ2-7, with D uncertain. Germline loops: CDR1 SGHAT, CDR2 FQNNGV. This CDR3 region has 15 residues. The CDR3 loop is CANTPIPPGTYEQNF. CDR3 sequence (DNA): TGTGCCAACACTCCCATCCCACCAGGTACCTACGAGCAGAACTTC. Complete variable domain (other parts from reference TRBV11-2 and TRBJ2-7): EAGVAQSPRYKIIEKRQSVAFWCNPISGHATLYWYQQILGQGPKLLIQFQNNGVVDDSQLPKDRFSAERLKGVDSTLKIQPAKLEDSAVYLCANTPIPPGTYEQNFGPGTRLTVT.

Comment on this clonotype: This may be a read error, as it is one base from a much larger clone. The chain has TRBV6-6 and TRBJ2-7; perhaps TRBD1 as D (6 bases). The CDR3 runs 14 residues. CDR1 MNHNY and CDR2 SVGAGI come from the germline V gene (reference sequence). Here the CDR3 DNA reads TGTGCCAGCAGTTACTCGGCAGGGGCGGACGACCAGTACTTC. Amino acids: CASSYSAGADDQYF.

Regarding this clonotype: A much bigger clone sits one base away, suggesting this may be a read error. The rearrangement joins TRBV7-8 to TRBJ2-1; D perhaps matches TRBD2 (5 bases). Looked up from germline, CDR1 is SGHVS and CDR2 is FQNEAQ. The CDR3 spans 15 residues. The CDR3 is CVSSLGPVGVNEQFF. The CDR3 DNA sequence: TGTGTCAGCAGCTTAGGACCCGTCGGGGTCAATGAGCAGTTCTTC. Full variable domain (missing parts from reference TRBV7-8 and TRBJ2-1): GAGVSQSPRYKVAKRGQDVALRCDPISGHVSLFWYQQALGQGPEFLTYFQNEAQLDKSGLPSDRFFAERPEGSVSTLKIQRTQQEDSAVYLCVSSLGPVGVNEQFFGPGTRLTVL.

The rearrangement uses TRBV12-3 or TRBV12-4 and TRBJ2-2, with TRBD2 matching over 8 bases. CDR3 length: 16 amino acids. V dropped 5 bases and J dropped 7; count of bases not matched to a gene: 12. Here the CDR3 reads CASSPNSGRLGGELFF. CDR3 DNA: TGTGCCAGCAGTCCCAACAGCGGGAGACTGGGCGGGGAGCTGTTTTTT.

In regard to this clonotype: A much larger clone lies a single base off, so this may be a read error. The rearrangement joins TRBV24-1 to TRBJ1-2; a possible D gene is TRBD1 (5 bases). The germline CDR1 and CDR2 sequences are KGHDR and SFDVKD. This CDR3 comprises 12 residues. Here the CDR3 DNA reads TGTACCCCCGACTCCGGGGCCCATGGCTACACCTTC. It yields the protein CTPDSGAHGYTF.

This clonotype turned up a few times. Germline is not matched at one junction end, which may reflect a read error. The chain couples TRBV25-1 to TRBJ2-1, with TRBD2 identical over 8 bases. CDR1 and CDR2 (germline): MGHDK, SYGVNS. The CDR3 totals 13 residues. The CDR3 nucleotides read TGTACCAGCAGTGAGCGGGAGTGCAATGAGCAGTTCTTC. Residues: CTSSERECNEQFF.

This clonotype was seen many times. The CDR3: CASSAMRYSGDTQYF. The CDR3 DNA follows: TGCGCCAGCAGCGCGATGCGTTATAGCGGAGATACGCAGTATTTT. The rearrangement uses TRBV5-1 and TRBJ2-3; TRBD2 is a possible D gene (6 bases). V lost 4 bases to trimming and J lost 5 bases, with 17 bases between them. Germline CDR1 reads SGHRS; CDR2 reads YFSETQ. The CDR3 has 15 residues.

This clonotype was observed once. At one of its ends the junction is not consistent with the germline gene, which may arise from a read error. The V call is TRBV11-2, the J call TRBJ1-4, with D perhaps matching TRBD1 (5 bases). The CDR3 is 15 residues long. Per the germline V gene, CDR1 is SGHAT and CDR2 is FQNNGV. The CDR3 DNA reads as TGTGTCAGCAGCTGGGGGGATAGGAGGACTGAAAAACTGTTTTTT. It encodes CVSSWGDRRTEKLFF.

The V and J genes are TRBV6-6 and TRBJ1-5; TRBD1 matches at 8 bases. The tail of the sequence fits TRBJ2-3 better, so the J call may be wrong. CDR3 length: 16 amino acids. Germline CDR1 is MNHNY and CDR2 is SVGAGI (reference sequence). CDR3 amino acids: CASSYSPGGLDQPQYF. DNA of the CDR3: TGTGCCAGCAGTTACTCTCCAGGGGGCCTCGATCAGCCCCAGTATTTT.